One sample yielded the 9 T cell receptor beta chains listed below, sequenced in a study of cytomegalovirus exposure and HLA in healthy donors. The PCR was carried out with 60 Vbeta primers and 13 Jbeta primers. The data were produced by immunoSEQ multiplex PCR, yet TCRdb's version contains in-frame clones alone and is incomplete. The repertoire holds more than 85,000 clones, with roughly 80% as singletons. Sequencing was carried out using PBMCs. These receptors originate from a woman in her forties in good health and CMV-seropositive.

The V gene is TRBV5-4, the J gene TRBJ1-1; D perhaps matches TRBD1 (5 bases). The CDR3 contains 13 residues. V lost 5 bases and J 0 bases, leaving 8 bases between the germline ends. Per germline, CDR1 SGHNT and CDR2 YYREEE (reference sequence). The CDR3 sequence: CASSQGLNTEAFF. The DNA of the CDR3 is TGTGCCAGCAGTCAGGGCTTGAACACTGAAGCTTTCTTT.

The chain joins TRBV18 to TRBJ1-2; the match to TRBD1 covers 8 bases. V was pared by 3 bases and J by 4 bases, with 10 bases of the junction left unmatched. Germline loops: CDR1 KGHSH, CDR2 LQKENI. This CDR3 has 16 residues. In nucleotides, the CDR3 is TGTGCCAGCTCACCCGCGACAGGGGCCAATATCTATGGCTACACCTTC. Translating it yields CASSPATGANIYGYTF. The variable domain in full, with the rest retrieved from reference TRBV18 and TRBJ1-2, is NAGVMQNPRHLVRRRGQEARLRCSPMKGHSHVYWYRQLPEEGLKFMVYLQKENIIDESGMPKERFSAEFPKEGPSILRIQQVVRGDSAAYFCASSPATGANIYGYTFGSGTRLTVV.

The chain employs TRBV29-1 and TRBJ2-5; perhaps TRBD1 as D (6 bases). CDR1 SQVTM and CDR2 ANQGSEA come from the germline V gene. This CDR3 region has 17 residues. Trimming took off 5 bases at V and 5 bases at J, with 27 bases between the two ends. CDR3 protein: CSVPDSGAPRFVETQYF. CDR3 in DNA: TGCAGCGTTCCGGACTCAGGGGCTCCAAGGTTTGTTGAGACCCAGTACTTC.

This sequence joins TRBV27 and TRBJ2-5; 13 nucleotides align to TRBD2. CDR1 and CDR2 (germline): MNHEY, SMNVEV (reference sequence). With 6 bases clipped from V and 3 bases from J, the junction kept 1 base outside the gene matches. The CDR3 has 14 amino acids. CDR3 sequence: CASRGLAGEETQYF. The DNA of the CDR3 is TGTGCCAGCAGAGGACTAGCGGGGGAAGAGACCCAGTACTTC.

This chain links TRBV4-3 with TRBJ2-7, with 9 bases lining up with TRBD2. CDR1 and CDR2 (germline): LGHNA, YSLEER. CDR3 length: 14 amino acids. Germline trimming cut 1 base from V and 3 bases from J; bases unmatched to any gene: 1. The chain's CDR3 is CASSQGRGGYEQYF. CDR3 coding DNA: TGCGCCAGCAGCCAAGGGCGGGGGGGCTACGAGCAGTACTTC.

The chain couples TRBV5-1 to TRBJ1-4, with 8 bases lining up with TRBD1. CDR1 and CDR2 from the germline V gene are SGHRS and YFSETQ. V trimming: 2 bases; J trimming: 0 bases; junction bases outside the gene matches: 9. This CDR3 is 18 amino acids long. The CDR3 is CASSFKYDRGSTNEKLFF. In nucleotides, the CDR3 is TGCGCCAGCAGCTTCAAGTACGACAGGGGTTCAACTAATGAAAAACTGTTTTTT.

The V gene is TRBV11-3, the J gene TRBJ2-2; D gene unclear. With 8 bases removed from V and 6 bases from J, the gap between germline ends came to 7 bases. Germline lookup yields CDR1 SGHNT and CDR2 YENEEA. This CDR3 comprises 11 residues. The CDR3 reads CASEKSGELFF. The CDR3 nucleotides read TGTGCCAGCGAGAAGTCCGGGGAGCTGTTTTTT.

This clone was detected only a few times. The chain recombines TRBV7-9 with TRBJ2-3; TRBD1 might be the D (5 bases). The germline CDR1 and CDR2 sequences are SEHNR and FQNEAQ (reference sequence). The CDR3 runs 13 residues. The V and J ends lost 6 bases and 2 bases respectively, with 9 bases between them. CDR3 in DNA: TGTGCCAGCAGAACAGGAGACACAGATACGCAGTATTTT. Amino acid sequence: CASRTGDTDTQYF.

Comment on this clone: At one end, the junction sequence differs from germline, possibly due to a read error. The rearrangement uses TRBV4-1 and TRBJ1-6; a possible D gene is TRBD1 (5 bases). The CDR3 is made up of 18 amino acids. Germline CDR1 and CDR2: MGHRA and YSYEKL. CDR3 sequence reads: CASSQVYGGSGYNSPPHF. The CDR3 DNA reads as TGCGCCAGCAGCCAAGTTTACGGGGGAAGTGGTTATAATTCACCCCCCCACTTT.